Below, one TCR beta chain is given with its context. The repertoire was sequenced with immunoSEQ multiplex PCR; TCRdb's copy has only in-frame clones and lacks some. The table has tens of thousands of clones, 71% seen once; the top ten hold about 0.45%. This sample was included in a study of STAT5B mutations in CD4+ large granular lymphocyte leukemia. In germline, CDR1 is MNHEY, CDR2 SMNVEV (reference sequence). The CDR3 is 16 amino acids. J was trimmed by 2 bases and V by 5 bases; bases with no gene match: 5. This chain connects TRBV27 to TRBJ2-3, with 12 bases matching TRBD2. This receptor was obtained from a human donor in good health. The sequenced sample consisted of CD4+ T cells from blood buffy coats. The CDR3 region has the DNA TGTGCCAGCAGTCTAGCGGGGGGGCTATCCACAGATACGCAGTATTTT. Its protein product is CASSLAGGLSTDTQYF.